The 9 T cell receptor beta chains listed next were all sequenced from one sample in a study of T cell repertoires in cytomegalovirus infection. Via MiXCR, TCRdb re-called the reads, giving one row per CDR3 protein. The data show approximately 320,000 distinct CDR3 sequences, with 8% to 9.5% seen just once and around 4% held by the top ten. Sequencing used PBMCs. The receptor source for this set is a human donor in good health (CMV status not recorded). Some clones in this sample may be carry-over from other donors' samples.

This clonotype was seen ten or more times. The chain uses TRBV7-3 and TRBJ2-1; tentative D call: TRBD2 (5 bases). V dropped 0 bases and J dropped 0 bases, with 9 bases sitting between them. Germline V CDR1 and CDR2: SGHTA, FQGTGA. The CDR3 covers 16 residues. The CDR3 coding sequence is TGTGCCAGCAGCTTAACAGGGAGTAGCTCCTACAATGAGCAGTTCTTC. This translates into CASSLTGSSSYNEQFF.

This clonotype was recorded a few times. This chain links TRBV7-2 with TRBJ1-2; 7 nucleotides line up with TRBD1. CDR3 length equals 15 residues. Per germline, CDR1 SGHTA and CDR2 FQGNSA. V gave up 1 base and J gave up 8 bases; unmatched junction bases: 10. CDR3 nucleotide sequence: TGTGCCAGCAGCTTAGGTGGGAGACAGGGAGGAGGCTACACCTTC. Protein: CASSLGGRQGGGYTF.

Many counts were recorded for this clonotype. The chain joins TRBV12-3 or TRBV12-4 to TRBJ2-2; possibly TRBD1 for D (5 bases). This CDR3 is built from 13 residues. The V end lost 7 bases, the J end lost 5 bases, and 11 bases lay between the germline ends. CDR3 DNA: TGTGCCAGCAAGCAGACAGCAACCGGGGAGCTGTTTTTT. Translation: CASKQTATGELFF.

The sample holds a few counts of this clonotype. The gene calls are TRBV7-2 and TRBJ1-4; D remains ambiguous. Germline V gene sequence: CDR1 SGHTA, CDR2 FQGNSA. The CDR3 is 16 amino acids. V was clipped by 5 bases and J by 3 bases, with 16 bases between them. As DNA, the CDR3 is TGTGCCAGCAGCCCGACCGTCGGCCGTTCTAATGAAAAACTGTTTTTT. Amino acids: CASSPTVGRSNEKLFF.

This clonotype has at least ten counts. The rearrangement uses TRBV12-3 or TRBV12-4 and TRBJ2-7, with 8 bases aligning to TRBD2. There are 15 residues in the CDR3. V lost 2 bases, J lost 1 base, and 4 bases stayed unmatched. CDR3 sequence (DNA): TGTGCCAGCAGTTTATGGCTAGCGGGTTCCTACGAGCAGTACTTC. It codes for CASSLWLAGSYEQYF.

The J gene is TRBJ2-2, the V gene TRBV9, with 8 bases that match TRBD2. Germline V gene data show CDR1 as SGDLS and CDR2 as YYNGEE. CDR3 length: 13 residues. The J segment lost 4 bases and the V segment lost 7 bases, leaving 3 bases of the junction unmatched. CDR3 sequence reads: CASASGGTGELFF. In nucleotides, the CDR3 is TGTGCCAGCGCAAGCGGGGGCACCGGGGAGCTGTTTTTT.

This clonotype turned up a few times. This chain links TRBV4-3 with TRBJ2-5; TRBD2 matches at 11 bases. This CDR3 is 15 amino acids long. Germline values: CDR1 LGHNA, CDR2 YSLEER. The V segment lost 5 bases and the J segment 5 bases; nucleotides outside the gene matches: 7. CDR3 residues: CASSDLAGGYETQYF. CDR3 in DNA: TGCGCCAGCAGCGACCTAGCGGGGGGTTATGAGACCCAGTACTTC.

This clonotype showed up many times. The chain uses TRBV12-3 or TRBV12-4 and TRBJ1-5, with D possibly being TRBD1 (5 bases). This CDR3 is 13 amino acids long. V lost 6 bases to trimming and J lost 7 bases, with 13 bases between them. Written as DNA, the CDR3 is TGTGCCAGCAGCGTAATGGGGGTGCAGCCCCAGCATTTT. This translates into CASSVMGVQPQHF.

This clonotype turned up a few times. The chain combines TRBV6-6 with TRBJ2-2, with TRBD2 identical over 9 bases. V shed 4 bases and J 4 bases; nucleotides not matched to a gene: 7. The germline V gene encodes CDR1 MNHNY and CDR2 SVGAGI (reference sequence). The CDR3 contains 16 residues. The CDR3: CASSLLAGVGTGELFF. CDR3 nucleotide sequence: TGTGCCAGCAGTTTGTTAGCGGGAGTTGGCACCGGGGAGCTGTTTTTT.